This TCR beta chain was sequenced in a study of Ad26.COV2.S vaccination and SARS-CoV-2 variants. This CDR3 contains 13 residues. Between the trimmed V and J ends, which lost 3 bases and 2 bases, there was a span of 7 bases. Germline V gives CDR1 DFQATT, CDR2 SNEGSKA (reference sequence). Treatment noted: approximately 18 received Ad26.COV2.S at low or high dose, single or two shots; five or six received placebo; per-sample allocation not given. It was on day 63 after the first vaccine or placebo injection that samples were taken. Vaccination employed an Ad26 vector expressing the Wuhan-strain SARS-CoV-2 spike. As to this clone: No antigen is known for it.

Study results and caveats: For non-spike TCRs, breadth in vaccine recipients resembled that in placebo recipients. A substantial breadth of spike-specific CD8+ and CD4+ T cell responses after vaccination has been reported. From the TCR breadth and depth analyses, total T cell responses may have been underestimated.

The table came from immunoSEQ multiplex PCR; TCRdb's copy has only in-frame clones and leaves some out. Here the sample spans about 460,000 clones, 80% to 90% being singletons. This clonotype was sampled from a person between 18 and 65 years old who received the Ad26.COV2.S COVID-19 vaccine or a placebo. The sequencing used peripheral blood, collected in a trial of Ad26.COV2.S vaccine versus placebo. The rearrangement uses TRBV20-1 and TRBJ2-2, with a possible D match to TRBD1 (6 bases). The CDR3 loop reads CSASGTNTGELFF. In nucleotides, the CDR3 is TGCAGTGCTAGTGGGACAAACACCGGGGAGCTGTTTTTT.